Presented here are 15 T cell receptor beta chains from one specimen sequenced in a study of post-analysis software for immune sequencing data. Study outcomes and limitations: The study found TRBV5-6, TRBV5-1 and TRBV20-1 among about five TRBV segments more frequent in patients than controls.

Unique molecular identifiers were built into the TCR beta cDNA libraries. MiXCR, run by TCRdb on the PCR reads, gives a single entry per CDR3 protein. The table has some 890,000 distinct CDR3 sequences, roughly 58% seen once; the top ten hold approximately 4.4%. The antigens for these receptors are not known. Source material: blood. The source of these receptors is a girl under 18 with multiple sclerosis.

The chain employs TRBV24-1 and TRBJ2-1; 12 bases agree with TRBD1. J gave up 7 bases and V 5 bases, and 8 bases lay outside the gene matches. The CDR3 loop spans 16 amino acids. The germline V gene has CDR1 KGHDR and CDR2 SFDVKD. As DNA, the CDR3 is TGTGCCACCAGTGGAAGCCGGGACAGGGGGCTGAATGAGCAGTTCTTC. This translates into CATSGSRDRGLNEQFF.

A few counts support this clonotype. The chain carries TRBV20-1 and TRBJ2-1; TRBD2 matches at 9 bases. The J segment lost 1 base and the V segment lost 5 bases, leaving 12 bases of the junction unmatched. Germline CDR1 DFQATT, CDR2 SNEGSKA (reference sequence). This CDR3 region has 17 residues. CDR3: CSAPTSGLLGSYNEQFF. The CDR3 DNA is TGCAGTGCTCCCACTAGCGGGTTACTTGGGTCCTACAATGAGCAGTTCTTC.

Comments on this clonotype: A much larger clonotype is one base distant, so this may be a read error. The V and J genes are TRBV10-1 and TRBJ2-1; the D is unclear. The CDR3 is 14 amino acids. Per germline, CDR1 WNHNN and CDR2 SYGVQD (reference sequence). DNA of the CDR3: TGCGCCAGCAGGCCGGATAGCTCCTACAATAAGCAGTTCTTC. As protein: CASRPDSSYNKQFF.

This clonotype was detected only a few times. The chain joins TRBV5-1 to TRBJ2-7; D may be TRBD2 (6 bases). Trimming removed 0 bases at V and 6 bases at J, with 13 bases between. The germline CDR1 and CDR2 sequences are SGHRS and YFSETQ. This CDR3 spans 14 amino acids. The CDR3 sequence: CASSLVGGGGEQYF. The CDR3 region has the DNA TGCGCCAGCAGCTTGGTGGGGGGAGGCGGCGAGCAGTACTTC.

The rearrangement links TRBV4-1 to TRBJ1-5; D not resolved. The CDR3 runs 14 residues. The ends were cut back, 0 bases at V and 11 bases at J, with 14 bases in the middle. CDR1 is MGHRA, CDR2 YSYEKL, per germline. The CDR3 DNA follows: TGCGCCAGCAGCCAAGATTCGTCGGCCCATACCCAGCATTTT. This sequence encodes CASSQDSSAHTQHF.

This rearrangement joins TRBV20-1 to TRBJ2-6, with 8 nucleotides matching TRBD1. Per the germline V gene, CDR1 is DFQATT and CDR2 is SNEGSKA (reference sequence). Losses at the gene ends were 5 bases for V and 0 bases for J; bases not matched to a gene: 0. This CDR3 contains 14 residues. CDR3 loop: CSAQGASGANVLTF. The CDR3 DNA follows: TGCAGTGCTCAGGGGGCCTCTGGGGCCAACGTCCTGACTTTC.

A few counts support this clonotype. The rearrangement joins TRBV9 to TRBJ1-1; 9 nucleotides match TRBD1. Germline V gene data show CDR1 as SGDLS and CDR2 as YYNGEE. The CDR3 length is 15 residues. Germline trimming cut 3 bases from V and 4 bases from J; bases unmatched to any gene: 7. The CDR3 sequence: CASSDRGRFSTEAFF. CDR3 DNA sequence: TGTGCCAGCAGCGACAGGGGGCGATTTTCCACTGAAGCTTTCTTT.

This clonotype was detected only a few times. This rearrangement joins TRBV7-3 to TRBJ2-3; TRBD2 matches at 12 bases. From germline, CDR1 is SGHTA and CDR2 FQGTGA. This CDR3 region has 16 residues. The trim removed 5 bases at V and 0 bases at J, leaving 3 bases unmatched. CDR3 sequence: CASSPGLAGSTDTQYF. The CDR3, as DNA: TGTGCCAGCAGCCCCGGACTAGCGGGGAGCACAGATACGCAGTATTTT.

The chain has TRBV3-1 and TRBJ2-4, with a tentative D call TRBD2 (6 bases). The germline V gene has CDR1 LGHDT and CDR2 YNNKEL (reference sequence). Trimming removed 3 bases at V and 6 bases at J, with 9 bases between. The CDR3 covers 13 residues. The CDR3 bases are TGTGCCAGCAGCCACGGCGGGGCAAACATTCAGTACTTC. This gives the protein CASSHGGANIQYF.

V is TRBV5-1 and J is TRBJ1-1, with D unclear. Germline assignment: CDR1 SGHRS and CDR2 YFSETQ. Trimming pared 0 bases from V and 0 bases from J, leaving 12 bases between. This CDR3 region has 16 residues. CDR3 DNA sequence: TGCGCCAGCAGCTTGGGTTGGGTTTCGATGAACACTGAAGCTTTCTTT. Translation gives CASSLGWVSMNTEAFF.

The chain couples TRBV20-1 to TRBJ2-5; D is perhaps TRBD2 (5 bases). Trimming cost V 5 bases and J 2 bases, with 15 bases left between them. The CDR3 length is 14 residues. Germline V CDR1 and CDR2: DFQATT, SNEGSKA (reference sequence). The CDR3 reads CSAGGHGRQETQYF. In DNA, the CDR3 is TGCAGTGCTGGCGGGCACGGCCGACAAGAGACCCAGTACTTC.

This clonotype occurred a few times. The chain recombines TRBV29-1 with TRBJ2-1; TRBD2 matches 8 bases. Germline CDR1 reads SQVTM; CDR2 reads ANQGSEA. This CDR3 region has 16 residues. V lost 0 bases and J lost 9; bases outside the gene matches: 13. CDR3 sequence: CSVEDQSGRIASEQFF. The DNA for the CDR3 is TGCAGCGTTGAAGATCAAAGCGGGAGAATTGCCAGTGAGCAGTTCTTC.

The rearrangement links TRBV15 to TRBJ1-2, with a weak D call TRBD1 (6 bases). With 4 bases removed from V and 7 bases from J, the gap between germline ends came to 16 bases. This CDR3 contains 14 residues. Germline CDR1 is LNHNV and CDR2 is YYDKDF (reference sequence). The CDR3 region has the DNA TGTGCCACCAGCACGGAACAGGGTCTGGGTGGCTACACCTTC. Translated: CATSTEQGLGGYTF.

As concerns this clonotype: One end of the junction is discordant with germline, which a read error may explain. V usage is TRBV3-1 and J usage is TRBJ2-3; TRBD2 might be the D (5 bases). The V gene's germline CDR1 is LGHDT and CDR2 YNNKEL (reference sequence). The CDR3 is 12 amino acids. The CDR3 spells CASSHNGDTQYF. In DNA, the CDR3 is TGTGCCAGCAGCCACAACGGGGATACTCAGTATTTT.

V and J are TRBV4-1 and TRBJ1-1, with D possibly TRBD1 on 5 matching bases. Trimming cost V 3 bases and J 1 base, with 9 bases left between them. Germline CDR1 MGHRA, CDR2 YSYEKL. The CDR3 spans 14 residues. CDR3 loop: CASSHGTENTEAFF. The CDR3 bases are TGCGCCAGCAGCCACGGGACGGAGAACACTGAAGCTTTCTTT.